This T cell receptor beta chain was captured by sequencing in a study of blood T cell repertoires in COVID-19 (dated by TCRdb to about 2020). In the study overall: Collaborator samples came from the United States, Italy and Spain and covered acute and convalescent phases of COVID-19. The material from the prospective study consisted of cDNA or gDNA derived from T cells, B-cell-depleted T cells, or PBMCs. The dataset comprised deeply sampled blood TCRbeta repertoires from subjects exposed to, actively infected with, or recovered from COVID-19. A freely available public database, intended as a resource for researchers studying the immune response to SARS-CoV-2, is where the repertoires were released. The samples were drawn from two sources: the first 160 participants of the ongoing ImmuneRACE study, and 1,000 to 1,500 subjects contributed by 6 global collaborators. A de-identified subject ID, COVID-19 status, age in years and sex were almost always included in the sample metadata. HLA class I and class II types, where available, came from metadata supplied by the sample provider rather than from assay-based typing.

Results and caveats for the whole study, not just this receptor: The amount of clinical and demographic metadata varied by source and participant and was provided uncurated.

Sequences SGHRS (CDR1) and YFSETQ (CDR2) are obtained from the germline V gene. Reading from cysteine to phenylalanine, the CDR3 counts 17 amino acids. Only the CDR3 DNA is retained, 51 bases long and in frame from the first base. V lost 8 bases and J lost 0 bases, and the count of bases not matched to a germline gene is 9. In Seattle, one collaborating source enrolled patients while the infection was active and tracked those patients longitudinally over the course of disease. Each collaborating institution followed its own protocols to collect whole blood in K2EDTA tubes. For TCRbeta analysis, collaborator samples were shipped as frozen whole blood, as isolated PBMCs, or as DNA extracted from either sample type. TCRbeta CDR3 regions were amplified from genomic DNA using the immunoSEQ Assay, a bias-controlled multiplex PCR. Per the source publication's procedure: Nucleated cell counts per sample were estimated from amplification of reference gene primers within the assay. To quantify the absolute abundance of each unique TCRbeta CDR3 rearrangement, sequence reads were collapsed and filtered. Productive Simpson clonality was computed per sample as the square root of Simpson's diversity index over productive rearrangements. TCRdb re-hosts the immuneACCESS table, in-frame sequences only. Its copies lack some clones; in the studies checked, an unresolved V gene accounts for under half of them, and the cause for the rest is not known. For V, J and clone size, that table is used; D and trimming come from the DNA. For this sample there are roughly 64,000 clones; roughly 75% appear just once. The ten largest clones represent 11% to 15% of the sample.

This clone appeared a few times. Its antigen target is currently unknown. No base quality values were provided; no much bigger clone lies one nucleotide off. The chain is encoded by TRBV5-1 joined to TRBJ2-3, and TRBD2 aligns with 13 junction nucleotides. The material sequenced was peripheral blood. This TCR derives from a man in his 60s with COVID-19, enrolled during active disease. The nucleotide sequence is TGCGCCAGTAGGACTAGCGGGAGACCAACTAGCACAGATACGCAGTATTTT. It codes for CASRTSGRPTSTDTQYF.